The T cell receptor beta chain described here comes from a study of regulatory T cells in long-lasting Graves disease. This clonotype was detected a few times. Losses at the gene ends were 1 base for V and 7 bases for J; bases not matched to a gene: 6. Germline V gene sequence: CDR1 SEHNR, CDR2 FQNEAQ (reference sequence). The CDR3 has 14 amino acids. Time point defined: newly diagnosed GD, antithyroid drugs for less than 3 months. RNA from PBMCs was the source of the TCR library. The authors built TCR beta libraries using iRepertoire HTBI primers and Arm-PCR of CDR3 regions. TCRdb processed the multiplex PCR reads anew with MiXCR; each CDR3 protein has one entry. The table has 250,000 or so distinct CDR3 sequences, approximately 18% seen once; the top ten hold 12% to 15%. These same data were also listed under a study on T cells in Graves' hyperthyroidism and ophthalmopathy.

The rearrangement joins TRBV7-9 to TRBJ1-2, with 7 nucleotides matching TRBD1. The source of this sequence is a woman between 25 and 40 years old with Graves disease. Sequenced material: peripheral blood mononuclear cells (PBMCs), taken at new diagnosis, from a patient treated with antithyroid drugs. The DNA of the CDR3 is TGTGCCAGCAGCTTAGAGGGGGCGGGGAGTGGCTACACCTTC. Amino acid sequence: CASSLEGAGSGYTF. The full variable domain, in which reference TRBV7-9 and TRBJ1-2 provide the parts outside the CDR3, is DTGVSQNPRHKITKRGQNVTFRCDPISEHNRLYWYRQTLGQGPEFLTYFQNEAQLEKSRLLSDRFSAERPKGSFSTLEIQRTEQGDSAMYLCASSLEGAGSGYTFGSGTRLTVV.